This T cell receptor beta chain appears in the sequencing data of a study of OX40 agonist ivuxolimab in advanced cancers. General study points: The study did not work out the antigen specificity of the expanded peripheral T cells.

Note on this clone: Its antigen is unknown.

Collection of blood occurred at baseline, at cycle 4 day 1, and at cycle 7 day 1. The repertoire was sequenced with immunoSEQ multiplex PCR; TCRdb's copy has only in-frame clones and lacks some. The sample lists roughly 73,000 clones; 70% to 90% were seen once. The sequence derives from an adult with an advanced solid tumor such as melanoma, head and neck, liver or kidney cancer. The sequencing used CD4+ or CD8+ T cells sorted from blood, collected in a trial of the OX40 agonist ivuxolimab.

The CDR3 loop is CASQWVAGARETQYF. The CDR3 DNA sequence: TGTGCCAGCCAGTGGGTGGCAGGGGCTCGAGAGACCCAGTACTTC. This chain uses TRBV6-1 with TRBJ2-5; maybe TRBD1 (6 bases). Germline V gene data show CDR1 as MNHNS and CDR2 as SASEGT. This CDR3 region has 15 residues. The ends were cut back, 8 bases at V and 4 bases at J, with 20 bases in the middle.